One and the same sample provided the 8 T cell receptor beta chains below, sequenced in a study of blood T cell repertoires in COVID-19. Profiled with immunoSEQ multiplex PCR; TCRdb holds only in-frame clones, not every one. The repertoire consists of 55,000 to 65,000 clones, with 91% occurring once and the leading ten covering roughly 9%. Sequencing was performed on peripheral blood. The receptors come from a human donor in a cohort sampled during active COVID-19.

J is TRBJ2-1 and V is TRBV7-6, with TRBD2 matching 10 bases. Germline values: CDR1 SGHVS, CDR2 FNYEAQ. V gave up 1 base and J gave up 8 bases; unmatched junction bases: 5. The CDR3 has 15 residues. As DNA, the CDR3 is TGTGCCAGCAGCTTAGAAGCGGGGGGGTCATATGAGCAGTTCTTC. Its protein is CASSLEAGGSYEQFF.

V is TRBV18 and J is TRBJ1-3; no reliable D call. The V and J ends lost 6 bases and 0 bases respectively, with 12 bases between them. This CDR3 contains 15 residues. Germline V lookup: CDR1 KGHSH, CDR2 LQKENI. CDR3 in amino acids: CASSLGDSSGNTIYF. In DNA form, the CDR3 reads TGTGCCAGCTCCCTGGGAGATAGCTCTGGAAACACCATATATTTT.

CDR3 protein: CASSLPLAGGVNTGELFF. The DNA of the CDR3 is TGTGCCAGCAGCTTACCTCTAGCGGGGGGCGTTAACACCGGGGAGCTGTTTTTT. The rearrangement joins TRBV7-3 to TRBJ2-2; 11 bases line up with TRBD2. CDR3 length: 18 amino acids. Germline V gives CDR1 SGHTA, CDR2 FQGTGA. The ends lost 2 bases at V and 2 bases at J; junction bases unmatched: 7.

This rearrangement joins TRBV11-2 to TRBJ2-1, with TRBD2 as a possible D gene (6 bases). Trimming left V 5 bases short and J 5 bases short, with 19 bases between. The CDR3 sequence is 16 residues long. Looked up from germline, CDR1 is SGHAT and CDR2 is FQNNGV. Here the CDR3 reads CASSRGPGTGNNEQFF. CDR3 nucleotide sequence: TGTGCCAGCAGCCGCGGGCCCGGGACTGGAAACAATGAGCAGTTCTTC.

The genes are TRBV4-2 and TRBJ2-7; unclear D gene. Germline-derived CDR1 and CDR2 are LGHNA and YNFKEQ. V was clipped by 3 bases and J by 3 bases, with 9 bases between them. This CDR3 has 13 amino acids. DNA of the CDR3: TGTGCCAGCAGCCACGGTGTCGGCTACGAGCAGTACTTC. Its translation: CASSHGVGYEQYF.

V and J are TRBV9 and TRBJ2-1, with 7 bases matching TRBD1. Germline trimming cut 0 bases from V and 8 bases from J; bases unmatched to any gene: 5. This CDR3 has 14 residues. Germline V CDR1 and CDR2: SGDLS, YYNGEE. CDR3: CASSVGRGRDEQFF. The CDR3 DNA sequence: TGTGCCAGCAGCGTAGGTAGGGGGCGGGATGAGCAGTTCTTC.

This sequence joins TRBV7-2 and TRBJ1-2; no firm D call. Germline CDR1 and CDR2: SGHTA and FQGNSA. The CDR3 extends over 14 amino acids. The V and J ends lost 4 bases and 5 bases respectively, with 14 bases between them. The CDR3 region is CASSSNPYRYGYTF. As DNA, the CDR3 is TGTGCCAGCAGCTCCAACCCCTACAGATATGGCTACACCTTC.

V usage is TRBV30 and J usage is TRBJ1-2, with 7 bases lining up with TRBD1. The CDR3 spans 16 residues. Germline loops: CDR1 GTSNPN, CDR2 SVGIG (reference sequence). Trimming cost V 4 bases and J 4 bases; bases outside gene matches: 15. The CDR3 here is CAWNGQEYRLFYGYTF. The CDR3 DNA follows: TGTGCCTGGAACGGACAGGAGTACCGATTATTCTATGGCTACACCTTC.